The 17 T cell receptor beta chains below were found in one sample sequenced in a study of T cell responses to AZD1222 COVID-19 vaccine. Data came from immunoSEQ multiplex PCR; TCRdb stores just in-frame clones and leaves some out. The table includes roughly 150,000 clones, 88% detected once. Here the sequenced sample was peripheral blood, taken on day 0 of AZD1222 vaccination. Every receptor here comes from an adult in good health.

The V gene is TRBV7-2, the J gene TRBJ1-5; D call uncertain. The V gene's germline CDR1 is SGHTA and CDR2 FQGNSA. CDR3 size: 13 residues. V lost 2 bases to trimming and J lost 7 bases, with 9 bases between them. This CDR3 reads CASSLQVGQPQHF. The DNA for the CDR3 is TGTGCCAGCAGCTTACAAGTGGGCCAGCCCCAGCATTTT.

The rearrangement joins TRBV27 to TRBJ1-1, with TRBD1 identical over 9 bases. Germline assignment: CDR1 MNHEY and CDR2 SMNVEV (reference sequence). The V gene end was trimmed by 0 bases and the J gene end by 5 bases; junction bases not matched to a gene: 1. The CDR3 is 14 amino acids. The CDR3 DNA is TGTGCCAGCAGTTTATCGGGGACAGGGACTGAAGCTTTCTTT. This gives the protein CASSLSGTGTEAFF.

The chain is built from TRBV27 and TRBJ1-2; D perhaps matches TRBD1 (5 bases). The CDR3 is 14 residues long. The V end was cut by 5 bases, the J end by 6 bases, with 16 bases between. Germline assignment: CDR1 MNHEY and CDR2 SMNVEV (reference sequence). This chain's CDR3 is CASSPRDGRNGYTF. The DNA of the CDR3 is TGTGCCAGCAGTCCCCGGGACGGACGTAATGGCTACACCTTC.

The chain is built from TRBV5-6 and TRBJ1-2; no clear D gene. Per germline, CDR1 SGHDT and CDR2 YYEEEE. Trimming removed 4 bases at V and 1 base at J, with 8 bases between. The CDR3 loop spans 13 amino acids. The DNA for the CDR3 is TGTGCCAGCAGCGCGGACTTTAACTATGGCTACACCTTC. It codes for CASSADFNYGYTF.

This clone showed up just once. The chain carries TRBV19 and TRBJ1-1; unclear D gene. CDR3 length: 15 residues. CDR1 LNHDA and CDR2 SQIVND come from the germline V gene (reference sequence). The ends were cut back, 4 bases at V and 1 base at J, with 13 bases in the middle. As DNA, the CDR3 is TGTGCCAGTAGTAGAGTCCGGTTGACGAACACTGAAGCTTTCTTT. Its protein is CASSRVRLTNTEAFF.

V usage is TRBV10-3 and J usage is TRBJ1-4; TRBD1 matches 8 bases. V was pared by 3 bases and J by 8 bases, with 5 bases of the junction left unmatched. The CDR3 is 14 residues long. Germline V CDR1 and CDR2: ENHRY, SYGVKD. CDR3 nucleotide sequence: TGTGCCATCAGTGACACAGGGGGAAGGGAAAAACTGTTTTTT. It codes for CAISDTGGREKLFF.

This clone was detected only once. V and J are TRBV6-5 and TRBJ2-2, with a weak D call TRBD1 (6 bases). This CDR3 comprises 13 residues. CDR1 is MNHEY, CDR2 SVGAGI, per germline. Between the trimmed V and J ends, which lost 6 bases and 6 bases, there was a span of 11 bases. CDR3 sequence reads: CASRPQGPGELFF. CDR3 coding DNA: TGTGCCAGCAGACCACAGGGCCCCGGGGAGCTGTTTTTT.

V usage is TRBV30 and J usage is TRBJ1-2; 9 nucleotides align to TRBD1. In germline, CDR1 is GTSNPN, CDR2 SVGIG (reference sequence). This CDR3 comprises 13 residues. The ends lost 2 bases at V and 7 bases at J; junction bases unmatched: 5. Here the CDR3 reads CAWSRDRAGGYTF. The CDR3 DNA is TGTGCCTGGAGTAGGGACAGGGCGGGTGGCTACACCTTC.

In DNA form, the CDR3 reads TGCAGCTCGGGACAGGGGGCTTACAATGAGCAGTTCTTC. Its protein product is CSSGQGAYNEQFF. The chain uses TRBV29-1 and TRBJ2-1; 12 bases are shared with TRBD1. The CDR3 covers 13 residues. Germline V gene sequence: CDR1 SQVTM, CDR2 ANQGSEA. With V trimmed by 8 bases and J by 4 bases, 3 bases remained unmatched.

The chain recombines TRBV6-5 with TRBJ2-7; 14 nucleotides line up with TRBD2. Trimming took 7 bases from V and 4 from J; bases not matched to a gene: 6. The CDR3 is 15 amino acids. Germline V gives CDR1 MNHEY, CDR2 SVGAGI. The CDR3 coding sequence is TGTGCCAGCACCACCGGGACTAGCGGGAGTTACGAGCAGTACTTC. The encoded protein is CASTTGTSGSYEQYF.

The sample holds one count of this clone. This rearrangement joins TRBV28 to TRBJ1-5; maybe TRBD1 (5 bases). The CDR3 sequence is 16 residues long. The V end lost 3 bases, the J end lost 1 base, and 13 bases lay between the germline ends. Germline CDR1 is MDHEN and CDR2 is SYDVKM. The chain's CDR3 is CASSLVGGDSNQPQHF. CDR3 DNA sequence: TGTGCCAGCAGTTTGGTGGGTGGGGACAGCAATCAGCCCCAGCATTTT.

The J gene is TRBJ1-3, the V gene TRBV9; D is unresolved. CDR1 SGDLS and CDR2 YYNGEE come from the germline V gene. There are 14 residues in the CDR3. Trimming left V 3 bases short and J 4 bases short, with 11 bases between. This chain's CDR3 is CASSAVGIGNTIYF. In DNA form, the CDR3 reads TGTGCCAGCAGCGCGGTAGGGATCGGAAACACCATATATTTT.

The chain recombines TRBV30 with TRBJ2-4, with D unclear. V lost 0 bases to trimming and J lost 0 bases, with 9 bases between them. The CDR3 covers 15 residues. CDR1 and CDR2 from the germline V gene are GTSNPN and SVGIG (reference sequence). The CDR3 coding sequence is TGTGCCTGGAGTGTTTCTCTCCTAGCCAAAAACATTCAGTACTTC. This sequence encodes CAWSVSLLAKNIQYF.

This rearrangement joins TRBV7-9 to TRBJ2-7; D is unclear. V was clipped by 5 bases and J by 3 bases, with 11 bases between them. CDR1 SEHNR and CDR2 FQNEAQ come from the germline V gene (reference sequence). The CDR3 runs to 13 residues. CDR3 DNA sequence: TGTGCCAGCAGCATCTTGGACCTCTACGAGCAGTACTTC. Its translation is CASSILDLYEQYF.

This clone appeared a single time. This chain joins TRBV9 and TRBJ2-5; the D is unclear. Germline V CDR1 and CDR2: SGDLS, YYNGEE. CDR3 size: 13 residues. The V gene lost 2 bases and the J gene lost 2 bases, with 7 bases spanning the gap. CDR3 sequence: CASSVTGQETQYF. The CDR3 region has the DNA TGTGCCAGCAGCGTCACCGGTCAAGAGACCCAGTACTTC. Complete variable domain (other parts from reference TRBV9 and TRBJ2-5): DSGVTQTPKHLITATGQRVTLRCSPRSGDLSVYWYQQSLDQGLQFLIQYYNGEERAKGNILERFSAQQFPDLHSELNLSSLELGDSALYFCASSVTGQETQYFGPGTRLLVL.

This sequence joins TRBV27 and TRBJ1-2, with 10 bases matching TRBD1. The CDR3 extends over 16 amino acids. The junction had 14 bases not matched to a gene; V was cut back by 6 bases and J by 7 bases. Germline loops: CDR1 MNHEY, CDR2 SMNVEV (reference sequence). CDR3 loop: CASRDPGTGDGRGYTF. DNA for the CDR3: TGTGCCAGCAGGGACCCCGGGACAGGGGACGGTCGTGGCTACACCTTC.

The rearrangement uses TRBV5-1 and TRBJ2-5; D gene uncertain. The CDR3 contains 13 residues. The V end lost 2 bases, the J end lost 1 base, and 6 bases lay between the germline ends. CDR1 is SGHRS, CDR2 YFSETQ, per germline. In nucleotides, the CDR3 is TGCGCCAGCAGCTTCACGATCCAAGAGACCCAGTACTTC. Protein sequence: CASSFTIQETQYF.